A single sample is the source of the 13 T cell receptor beta chains below, sequenced in a study of blood T cell repertoires in COVID-19 (dated by TCRdb to 2018 to 2020). Library preparation used the immunoSEQ multiplex PCR assay. The clones in this table, taken by TCRdb from immuneACCESS, are in-frame only. Not every clone is retained; where verified, under half of the shortfall comes from an unresolved V gene, and the cause of the rest is unknown. Recorded for this sample are approximately 70,000 clones; approximately 93% of them occurred a single time. Together, the top ten hold roughly 2.6% of the sample. What was sequenced was peripheral blood. The origin of the receptors is a middle-aged man with COVID-19, enrolled during active disease.

The chain couples TRBV9 to TRBJ2-3; 12 nucleotides line up with TRBD2. CDR3 length: 15 residues. From germline, CDR1 is SGDLS and CDR2 YYNGEE. Trimming removed 3 bases from V and 4 bases from J; junction bases left unmatched: 3. The CDR3 is CASSAGLAGADTQYF. DNA for the CDR3: TGTGCCAGCAGCGCGGGACTAGCGGGCGCAGATACGCAGTATTTT.

This chain uses TRBV9 with TRBJ2-5, with 10 bases matching TRBD2. V was pared by 1 base and J by 5 bases, with 5 bases of the junction left unmatched. This CDR3 spans 15 amino acids. Germline V gene lookup returns CDR1 SGDLS and CDR2 YYNGEE. The CDR3 loop is CASSVLAGEAETQYF. CDR3 DNA: TGTGCCAGCAGCGTACTAGCGGGAGAGGCCGAGACCCAGTACTTC.

In this sample, this clone turned up a few times. The chain links TRBV20-1 to TRBJ2-7, with D perhaps TRBD2 (5 bases). Trimming shortened V by 3 bases and J by 4 bases, and 13 bases separated the two germline ends. CDR3 length equals 13 residues. Germline-derived CDR1 and CDR2 are DFQATT and SNEGSKA (reference sequence). The CDR3 loop is CSASPGSLYEQYF. The CDR3 DNA follows: TGCAGTGCTAGTCCGGGGAGCCTTTACGAGCAGTACTTC.

The chain combines TRBV2 with TRBJ2-5, with D maybe TRBD1 (6 bases). V lost 4 bases, J lost 2 bases, and 14 bases lay in between. Germline V gene sequence: CDR1 SNHLY, CDR2 FYNNEI. The CDR3 runs to 15 residues. In DNA form, the CDR3 reads TGTGCCAGCAGTGCTACGAGGGGGTCGCAAGAGACCCAGTACTTC. Its translation is CASSATRGSQETQYF. The full variable domain, completed using reference TRBV2 and TRBJ2-5, is EPEVTQTPSHQVTQMGQEVILRCVPISNHLYFYWYRQILGQKVEFLVSFYNNEISEKSEIFDDQFSVERPDGSNFTLKIRSTKLEDSAMYFCASSATRGSQETQYFGPGTRLLVL.

The chain is built from TRBV5-1 and TRBJ1-1, with 7 bases fitting TRBD1. This CDR3 contains 13 residues. Trimming took 4 bases from V and 3 from J; bases not matched to a gene: 3. Germline values: CDR1 SGHRS, CDR2 YFSETQ. This CDR3 reads CASSLGTDTEAFF. In nucleotides, the CDR3 is TGCGCCAGCAGCCTTGGGACAGACACTGAAGCTTTCTTT.

V and J are TRBV19 and TRBJ1-1; D gene uncertain. Per germline, CDR1 LNHDA and CDR2 SQIVND (reference sequence). Trimming took off 3 bases at V and 1 base at J, with 12 bases between the two ends. The CDR3 spans 15 residues. The CDR3 sequence: CASSILSQPNTEAFF. CDR3 nucleotide sequence: TGTGCCAGTAGTATTCTTAGTCAACCGAACACTGAAGCTTTCTTT.

The DNA of the CDR3 is TGCGCCAGCAGCCCTCCGGGACAGGTTAATGGCTACACCTTC. It specifies CASSPPGQVNGYTF. The chain recombines TRBV4-1 with TRBJ1-2; the match to TRBD1 covers 8 bases. Germline-derived CDR1 and CDR2 are MGHRA and YSYEKL. V gave up 4 bases and J gave up 6 bases; unmatched junction bases: 7. The CDR3 length is 14 residues.

The J gene is TRBJ2-1, the V gene TRBV7-2; 10 nucleotides agree with TRBD2. The germline gives CDR1 SGHTA, CDR2 FQGNSA. The CDR3 length is 15 residues. Trimming at V came to 4 bases and at J to 7 bases, leaving 7 bases not matched to a gene. The CDR3 DNA reads as TGTGCCAGCAGCTCCGCTAGCGGGAGAATTAATGAGCAGTTCTTC. Amino acid sequence: CASSSASGRINEQFF.

Turning to this clone: Compared with germline, one end of the junction differs, possibly owing to a read error. The J gene is TRBJ1-6, the V gene TRBV6-5; 7 nucleotides agree with TRBD1. The germline V gene has CDR1 MNHEY and CDR2 SVGAGI. The CDR3 loop spans 13 amino acids. CDR3 sequence: CASSQRGGDSRIF. CDR3 DNA sequence: TGTGCCAGCAGTCAACGAGGAGGGGACAGCCGAATCTTT.

The chain couples TRBV5-4 to TRBJ2-1; D is perhaps TRBD1 (6 bases). Germline-derived CDR1 and CDR2 are SGHNT and YYREEE (reference sequence). Trimming pared 3 bases from V and 1 base from J, leaving 14 bases between. The CDR3 is 16 residues long. For the CDR3, the DNA is TGTGCCAGCAGCTCTGCCCGGGACATATCCTACAATGAGCAGTTCTTC. It yields the protein CASSSARDISYNEQFF.

This clone has only one observation. This chain links TRBV19 with TRBJ2-7, with TRBD1 identical over 7 bases. V dropped 4 bases and J dropped 6; count of bases not matched to a gene: 12. Germline values: CDR1 LNHDA, CDR2 SQIVND (reference sequence). This CDR3 region has 15 residues. The CDR3 is CASSTGDRSISEQYF. The CDR3 DNA reads as TGTGCCAGTAGTACCGGGGACAGATCAATAAGCGAGCAGTACTTC.

The gene calls are TRBV3-1 (or the pseudogene TRBV3-2) and TRBJ1-6; 7 nucleotides align to TRBD1. The CDR3 extends over 14 amino acids. The germline gives CDR1 LGHDT, CDR2 YNNKEL (reference sequence). The V segment lost 4 bases and the J segment 7 bases; nucleotides outside the gene matches: 4. CDR3: CASSPGQDNSPLHF. Here the CDR3 DNA reads TGTGCCAGCAGCCCCGGACAGGACAATTCACCCCTCCACTTT.

The chain couples TRBV7-2 to TRBJ2-7; tentative D call: TRBD1 (5 bases). The CDR3 contains 13 residues. Trimming removed 5 bases at V and 2 bases at J, with 10 bases between. Germline CDR1 reads SGHTA; CDR2 reads FQGNSA. In DNA form, the CDR3 reads TGTGCCAGCAGCCCGACAGCCACCTACGAGCAGTACTTC. Its protein product is CASSPTATYEQYF.